This passage covers 14 T cell receptor beta chains from one sample sequenced in a study of T cell repertoires in cytomegalovirus infection. No cognate antigen is known for these TCRs. Each CDR3 protein gets one entry after TCRdb re-called the reads with MiXCR. Among hundreds of thousands of distinct CDR3 sequences listed, 33% were seen once. The sample here was cultured PBMCs, taken from culture after CMV antigen stimulation. All receptors come from a human donor in good health (CMV status not recorded). Some clones in this sample may be carry-over from other donors' samples.

The chain is built from TRBV7-2 and TRBJ2-7, with D hard to call. The CDR3 consists of 14 residues. V was clipped by 3 bases and J by 2 bases, with 11 bases between them. Germline CDR1 and CDR2: SGHTA and FQGNSA. The CDR3 DNA reads as TGTGCCAGCAGCTTCTCTGGCGGCACCTACGAGCAGTACTTC. It yields the protein CASSFSGGTYEQYF.

CDR3 nucleotides: TGTGCCAGCAGCCAGATGGGTTGGGCCATGAACACTGAAGCTTTCTTT. Protein product: CASSQMGWAMNTEAFF. This sequence joins TRBV14 and TRBJ1-1; D gene unclear. Germline loops: CDR1 SGHDN, CDR2 FVKESK. Trimming left V 3 bases short and J 0 bases short, with 14 bases between. The CDR3 extends over 16 amino acids.

This chain uses TRBV28 with TRBJ2-7; 7 positions match TRBD1. Germline V gene lookup returns CDR1 MDHEN and CDR2 SYDVKM. V dropped 8 bases and J dropped 2; count of bases not matched to a gene: 3. The CDR3 spans 12 residues. The CDR3 spells CASGQGAYEQYF. The DNA of the CDR3 is TGTGCCAGCGGCCAGGGGGCCTACGAGCAGTACTTC.

This chain connects TRBV6-1 to TRBJ1-1; unclear D gene. Trimming cost V 3 bases and J 1 base, with 6 bases left between them. The CDR3 has 13 amino acids. The germline CDR1 and CDR2 sequences are MNHNS and SASEGT. CDR3 amino acids: CASSESRNTEAFF. The CDR3 nucleotides read TGTGCCAGCAGTGAGTCTCGGAACACTGAAGCTTTCTTT.

This clonotype was picked up a small number of times. The chain recombines TRBV29-1 with TRBJ1-1; D call uncertain. This CDR3 comprises 14 residues. Germline CDR1 reads SQVTM; CDR2 reads ANQGSEA. V dropped 5 bases and J dropped 6 bases, with 19 bases sitting between them. CDR3 protein: CSVWIKGRRPEAFF. CDR3 DNA: TGCAGCGTTTGGATCAAGGGAAGGCGTCCTGAAGCTTTCTTT.

The table lists this clonotype with many counts. The chain uses TRBV6-1 and TRBJ1-5; TRBD1 agrees at 9 bases. CDR3 length: 17 residues. The germline V gene encodes CDR1 MNHNS and CDR2 SASEGT. J lost 5 bases, V lost 4 bases, and 12 bases had no gene match. CDR3 loop: CASSGKETGGWDQPQHF. In nucleotides, the CDR3 is TGTGCCAGCAGTGGGAAAGAGACAGGGGGTTGGGATCAGCCCCAGCATTTT.

This chain links TRBV29-1 with TRBJ2-1; D is ambiguous. The CDR3 extends over 15 amino acids. With 6 bases removed from V and 0 bases from J, the gap between germline ends came to 15 bases. CDR1 and CDR2 (germline): SQVTM, ANQGSEA. In DNA, the CDR3 is TGCAGCGTCTCCTTCCTCGATAGCTCCTACAATGAGCAGTTCTTC. It is translated as CSVSFLDSSYNEQFF.

In nucleotides, the CDR3 is TGTGCCAGCAGCTTCCGGAGGGCCCTAGAGACCCAGTACTTC. Translating gives CASSFRRALETQYF. The V and J genes are TRBV11-2 and TRBJ2-5; weak D call: TRBD2 (6 bases). Trimming stripped 3 bases from V and 4 bases from J, with 12 bases between. This CDR3 comprises 14 residues. Germline-derived CDR1 and CDR2 are SGHAT and FQNNGV.

In its sample, this clonotype was seen many times. The chain joins TRBV7-2 to TRBJ1-4; 8 bases map to TRBD1. Germline loops: CDR1 SGHTA, CDR2 FQGNSA. This CDR3 comprises 15 residues. The V gene end was trimmed by 3 bases and the J gene end by 5 bases; junction bases not matched to a gene: 5. Written as DNA, the CDR3 is TGTGCCAGCAGCTTCTACACAGGGGGAAATGAAAAACTGTTTTTT. Translated: CASSFYTGGNEKLFF. The full variable domain, in which reference TRBV7-2 and TRBJ1-4 provide the parts outside the CDR3, is GAGVSQSPSNKVTEKGKDVELRCDPISGHTALYWYRQSLGQGLEFLIYFQGNSAPDKSGLPSDRFSAERTGGSVSTLTIQRTQQEDSAVYLCASSFYTGGNEKLFFGSGTQLSVL.

The chain combines TRBV5-1 with TRBJ2-1; 13 nucleotides line up with TRBD2. This CDR3 spans 19 amino acids. In germline, CDR1 is SGHRS, CDR2 YFSETQ. The junction had 17 bases not matched to a gene; V was cut back by 4 bases and J by 7 bases. The CDR3 sequence is CASSLAGRPGLAGLNEQFF. CDR3 sequence (DNA): TGCGCCAGCAGCCTGGCCGGACGACCGGGACTAGCGGGATTAAATGAGCAGTTCTTC. The whole variable domain, remainder taken from reference TRBV5-1 and TRBJ2-1, is KAGVTQTPRYLIKTRGQQVTLSCSPISGHRSVSWYQQTPGQGLQFLFEYFSETQRNKGNFPGRFSGRQFSNSRSEMNVSTLELGDSALYLCASSLAGRPGLAGLNEQFFGPGTRLTVL.

V is TRBV4-1 and J is TRBJ2-2; either TRBD1 or TRBD2 may fit D (5 bases each). The CDR3 consists of 16 residues. Trimming left V 5 bases short and J 0 bases short, with 13 bases between. CDR1 is MGHRA, CDR2 YSYEKL, per germline. This CDR3 reads CASSLRLGPNTGELFF. CDR3 sequence (DNA): TGCGCCAGCAGCTTACGACTGGGACCGAACACCGGGGAGCTGTTTTTT.

The chain uses TRBV4-1 and TRBJ1-5, with TRBD1 as a possible D gene (5 bases). V lost 1 base and J 6 bases, leaving 13 bases between the germline ends. Germline lookup yields CDR1 MGHRA and CDR2 YSYEKL. The CDR3 totals 15 residues. The CDR3 here is CASSQVYRGSQPQHF. DNA for the CDR3: TGCGCCAGCAGCCAAGTCTATAGGGGTAGTCAGCCCCAGCATTTT.

The table lists this clonotype with a few counts. V is TRBV6-1 and J is TRBJ1-1; no firm D call. Trimming left V 6 bases short and J 3 bases short, with 14 bases between. The CDR3 runs to 14 residues. The V gene's germline CDR1 is MNHNS and CDR2 SASEGT. The chain's CDR3 is CASSPRVRDTEAFF. CDR3 bases: TGTGCCAGCAGCCCCCGGGTTCGGGACACTGAAGCTTTCTTT.

The rearrangement uses TRBV7-9 and TRBJ2-1; a weak D match, TRBD2 (5 bases). The V gene lost 8 bases and the J gene lost 8 bases, with 7 bases spanning the gap. The CDR3 is made up of 10 amino acids. Germline V gene sequence: CDR1 SEHNR, CDR2 FQNEAQ (reference sequence). Here the CDR3 reads CASGRDEQFF. The CDR3 DNA reads as TGTGCCAGCGGGCGGGATGAGCAGTTCTTC.